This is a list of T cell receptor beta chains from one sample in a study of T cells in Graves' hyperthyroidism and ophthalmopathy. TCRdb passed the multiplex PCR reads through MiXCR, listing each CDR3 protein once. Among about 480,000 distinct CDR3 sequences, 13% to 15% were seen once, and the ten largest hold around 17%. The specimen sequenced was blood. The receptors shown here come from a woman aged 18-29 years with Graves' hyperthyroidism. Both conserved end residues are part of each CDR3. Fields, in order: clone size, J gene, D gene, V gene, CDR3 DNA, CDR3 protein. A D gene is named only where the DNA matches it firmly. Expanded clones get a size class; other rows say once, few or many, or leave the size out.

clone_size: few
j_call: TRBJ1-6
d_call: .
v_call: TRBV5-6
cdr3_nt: TGTGCCAGCAGCTTGGCAGGGGACCTTAATTCACCCCTCCACTTT
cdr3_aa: CASSLAGDLNSPLHF

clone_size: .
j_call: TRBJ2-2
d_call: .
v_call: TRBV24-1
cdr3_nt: TGTGCCACCAGTGGGAGGAACACCGGGGAGCTGTTTTTT
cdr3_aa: CATSGRNTGELFF

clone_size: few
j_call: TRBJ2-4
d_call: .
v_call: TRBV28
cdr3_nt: TGTGCCAGCAGTCGGTATCTCAGGGACCCTTTAGCCAAAAACATTCAGTACTTC
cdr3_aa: CASSRYLRDPLAKNIQYF

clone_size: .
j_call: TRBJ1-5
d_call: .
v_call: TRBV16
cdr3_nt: TGTGCCAGCAGCCAAACAGGGTTAGGGAATCAGCCCCAGCATTTT
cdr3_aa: CASSQTGLGNQPQHF

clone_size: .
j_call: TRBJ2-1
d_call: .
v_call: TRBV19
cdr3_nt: TGTGCCAGTAGTGTCAGGGCAGGAAATGAGCAGTTCTTC
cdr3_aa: CASSVRAGNEQFF

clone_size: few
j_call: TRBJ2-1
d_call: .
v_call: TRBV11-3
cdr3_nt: TGTGCCAGCAGCTTAGTTGGGGAGATCTACAATGAGCAGTTCTTC
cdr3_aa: CASSLVGEIYNEQFF

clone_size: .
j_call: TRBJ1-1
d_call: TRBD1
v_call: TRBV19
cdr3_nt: TGTGCCAGTAGTAAGGACAGGGTGAACACTGAAGCTTTCTTT
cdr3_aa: CASSKDRVNTEAFF

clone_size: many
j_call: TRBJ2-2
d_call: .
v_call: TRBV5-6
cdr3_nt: TGTGCCAGCAGCACGCCGGGACAACTTTTCACCGGGGAGCTGTTTTTT
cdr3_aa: CASSTPGQLFTGELFF

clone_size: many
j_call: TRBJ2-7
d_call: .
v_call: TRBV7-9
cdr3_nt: TGTGCCAGCAGCCCTCGCCAGGGAGAGACCTACGAGCAGTACTTC
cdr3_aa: CASSPRQGETYEQYF

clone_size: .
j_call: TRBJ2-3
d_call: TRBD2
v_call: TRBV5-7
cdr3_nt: TGTGCCAGCAGACCCGGGACTAGCGATACAGATACGCAGTATTTT
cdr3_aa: CASRPGTSDTDTQYF

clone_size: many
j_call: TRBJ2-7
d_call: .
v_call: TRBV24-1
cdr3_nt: TGTGCCACCAGTGATAGGCAGGCCCGGGGCGAGCAGTACTTC
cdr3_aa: CATSDRQARGEQYF

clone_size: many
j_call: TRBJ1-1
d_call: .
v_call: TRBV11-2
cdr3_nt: TGTGCCAGCAGGGTGCGACCGTACACTGAAGCTTTCTTT
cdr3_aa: CASRVRPYTEAFF

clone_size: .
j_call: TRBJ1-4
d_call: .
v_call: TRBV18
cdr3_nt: TGTGCCAGCTCGTCCTGGACCGATAATGAAAGACTGTTTTTT
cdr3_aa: CASSSWTDNERLFF

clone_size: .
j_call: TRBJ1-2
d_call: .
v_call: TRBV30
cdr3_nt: TGTGCCTGGAGTGTGGAATGGAAGTCCAGTGCTAACTATGGCTACACCTTC
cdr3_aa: CAWSVEWKSSANYGYTF

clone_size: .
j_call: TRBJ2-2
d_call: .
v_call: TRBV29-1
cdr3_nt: TGCAGCGTGGCCGGGTGGACCGGGGAGCTGTTTTTT
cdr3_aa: CSVAGWTGELFF

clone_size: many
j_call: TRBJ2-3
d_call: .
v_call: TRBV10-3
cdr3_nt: TGTGCCATCAGTGAGAGCAGCGACACGCAGTATTTT
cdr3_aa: CAISESSDTQYF

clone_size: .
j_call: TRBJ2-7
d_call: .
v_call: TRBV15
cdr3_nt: TGTGCCACCCAGGGGGGAGGGCCTTTCTACGAGCAGTACTTC
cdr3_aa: CATQGGGPFYEQYF

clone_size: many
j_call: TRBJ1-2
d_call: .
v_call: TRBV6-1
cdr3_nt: TGTGCCAGCAGTGAAGAGTTCGGCTATGGCTACACCTTC
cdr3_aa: CASSEEFGYGYTF

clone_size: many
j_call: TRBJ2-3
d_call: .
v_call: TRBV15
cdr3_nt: TGTGCCACCAGCAGAGATCAGGCAGATACGCAGTATTTT
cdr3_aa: CATSRDQADTQYF

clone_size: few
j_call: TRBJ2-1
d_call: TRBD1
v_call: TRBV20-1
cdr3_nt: TGCAGTGCTAGAGATGCCAAAAAAGGGGGCGGGGAGCAGTTCTTC
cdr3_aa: CSARDAKKGGGEQFF

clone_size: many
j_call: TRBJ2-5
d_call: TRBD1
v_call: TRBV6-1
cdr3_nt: TGTGCCAGCAGTGTAACAGGGGGAGGCGAGACCCAGTACTTC
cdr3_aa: CASSVTGGGETQYF

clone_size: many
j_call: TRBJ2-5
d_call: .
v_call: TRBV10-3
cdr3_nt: TGTGCCATCTTCTCCCCGGTCGAAGAGACCCAGTACTTC
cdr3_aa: CAIFSPVEETQYF

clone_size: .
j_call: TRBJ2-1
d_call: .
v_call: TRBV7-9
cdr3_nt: TGTGCCAGCAGCTACAGCCAATTACTATCCAGCTCCTGCAATGAGCAGTTCTTC
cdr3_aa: CASSYSQLLSSSCNEQFF

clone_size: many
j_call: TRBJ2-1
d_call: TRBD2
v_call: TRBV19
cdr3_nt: TGTGCCAGTAGTATCTTTAGCGGGAGGGCCTGGGGTGAGCAGTTCTTC
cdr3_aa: CASSIFSGRAWGEQFF

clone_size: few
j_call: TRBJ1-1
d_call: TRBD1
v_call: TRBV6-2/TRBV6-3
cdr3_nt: TGTGCCAGCAGCCCCATTGGGACAGCGAACACTGAAGCTTTCTTT
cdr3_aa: CASSPIGTANTEAFF

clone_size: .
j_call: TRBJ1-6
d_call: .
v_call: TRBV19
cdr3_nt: TGTGCCAGTAGTACAACAGGCTCCTATAATTCACCCCTCCACTTT
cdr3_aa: CASSTTGSYNSPLHF

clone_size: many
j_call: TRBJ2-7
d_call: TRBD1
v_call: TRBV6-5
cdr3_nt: TGTGCCAGCAGTTACTCCCGGGACAGGGGTGGCTACGAGCAGTACTTC
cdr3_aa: CASSYSRDRGGYEQYF

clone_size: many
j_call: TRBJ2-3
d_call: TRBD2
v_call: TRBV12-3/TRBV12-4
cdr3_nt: TGTGCCAGCAGTTCTCTAGCGGGGAACACAGATACGCAGTATTTT
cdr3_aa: CASSSLAGNTDTQYF

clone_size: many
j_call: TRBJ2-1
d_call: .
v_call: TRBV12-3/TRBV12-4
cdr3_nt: TGTGCCAGCAGTTTTTCGGCTACGAGGTACAATGAGCAGTTCTTC
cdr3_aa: CASSFSATRYNEQFF

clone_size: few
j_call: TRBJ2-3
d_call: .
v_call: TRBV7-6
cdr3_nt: TGTGCCAGCAGCTTAAACTGGGCTAGCTCATGGACGGGCACAGATACGCAGTATTTT
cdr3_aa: CASSLNWASSWTGTDTQYF

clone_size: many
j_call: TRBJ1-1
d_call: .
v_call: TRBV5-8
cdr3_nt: TGTGCCAGCAGCCACCCCGACAGACACACTGAAGCTTTCTTT
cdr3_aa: CASSHPDRHTEAFF

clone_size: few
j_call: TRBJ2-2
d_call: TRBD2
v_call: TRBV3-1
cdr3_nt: TGTGCCAGCAGCCAGGAAACTAGCGCCGCGAACACCGGGGAGCTGTTTTTT
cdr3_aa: CASSQETSAANTGELFF

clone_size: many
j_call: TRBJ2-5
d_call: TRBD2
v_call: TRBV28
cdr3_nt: TGTGCCAGCAGTCCCCCCGGACTAGCAGGGGAAGAGACCCAGTACTTC
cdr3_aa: CASSPPGLAGEETQYF

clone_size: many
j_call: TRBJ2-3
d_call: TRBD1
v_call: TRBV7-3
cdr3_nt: TGTGCCAGCAGCCCGCGCTATGGGACAGCCACAGATACGCAGTATTTT
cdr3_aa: CASSPRYGTATDTQYF

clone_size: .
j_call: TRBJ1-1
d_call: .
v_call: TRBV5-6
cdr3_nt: TGTGCCAGCGCGCCCAGGGACACTGAAGCTTTCTTT
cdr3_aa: CASAPRDTEAFF

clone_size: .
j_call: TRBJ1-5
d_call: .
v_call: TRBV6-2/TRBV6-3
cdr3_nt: TGTGCCAGCAGCCACACGGGGGGGTCTCAGGAGCCCCAGCATTTT
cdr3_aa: CASSHTGGSQEPQHF

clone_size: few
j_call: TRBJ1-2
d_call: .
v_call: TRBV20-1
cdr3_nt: TGCAGTGCTAGATCTGGTGGGTCCTACACCTTC
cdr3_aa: CSARSGGSYTF